Each of the 6 T cell receptor beta chains below was sequenced from the same sample in a study of T cell changes during pregnancy in multiple sclerosis. Produced via immunoSEQ multiplex PCR; TCRdb's table is partial and in-frame only. The sample shows some 58,000 clones, almost 97% of them seen only once. The sample was CD8+ T cells from peripheral blood mononuclear cells, taken after pregnancy. Every receptor here comes from a female donor with multiple sclerosis, enrolled in a pregnancy study.

The chain is built from TRBV4-1 and TRBJ1-1, with a weak D call TRBD1 (6 bases). CDR1 and CDR2 (germline): MGHRA, YSYEKL. This CDR3 comprises 15 residues. The V gene lost 1 base and the J gene lost 1 base, with 10 bases spanning the gap. As DNA, the CDR3 is TGCGCCAGCAGCCAAGCGACAGGACCGAACACTGAAGCTTTCTTT. The encoded protein is CASSQATGPNTEAFF.

The V and J genes are TRBV7-8 and TRBJ2-2; weak D call: TRBD2 (6 bases). Germline V gene lookup returns CDR1 SGHVS and CDR2 FQNEAQ. The CDR3 loop spans 17 amino acids. The V end lost 0 bases, the J end lost 3 bases, and 14 bases lay between the germline ends. The CDR3: CASSLAGTRSYTGELFF. The CDR3 nucleotides are TGTGCCAGCAGCTTAGCAGGGACTCGTTCCTACACCGGGGAGCTGTTTTTT.

Notes on this clone: The sample has other DNA sequences that encode this CDR3 too. The chain recombines TRBV10-3 with TRBJ1-5; D not resolved. Germline V gene lookup returns CDR1 ENHRY and CDR2 SYGVKD. Trimming took off 5 bases at V and 1 base at J, with 9 bases between the two ends. This CDR3 has 14 amino acids. The chain's CDR3 is CAISTGNSNQPQHF. The CDR3 nucleotides are TGTGCCATCAGTACGGGGAACAGCAATCAGCCCCAGCATTTT.

This clone was seen just once. The V and J genes are TRBV14 and TRBJ2-2; TRBD1 matches 9 bases. V shed 2 bases, J shed 5 bases, and the junction held 6 bases outside the gene matches. The CDR3 length is 16 residues. Germline assignment: CDR1 SGHDN and CDR2 FVKESK. CDR3 loop: CASSQMDRGGTGELFF. The CDR3, as DNA: TGTGCCAGCAGCCAAATGGACAGGGGAGGGACCGGGGAGCTGTTTTTT.

A single count supports this clone. The genes are TRBV2 and TRBJ1-1; tentatively, D is TRBD1 (6 bases). The CDR3 contains 16 residues. V lost 6 bases, J lost 5 bases, and 22 bases lay in between. CDR1 is SNHLY and CDR2 is FYNNEI in the germline V gene. The CDR3 DNA reads TGTGCCAGCAGGTTACAGGGCCCATCTTGGGGGACTGAAGCTTTCTTT. Translated: CASRLQGPSWGTEAFF.

This clone was counted once. CDR3 DNA: TGTGCCAGCAGCCGAGGCGACTTGGGAGCCTACAATGAGCAGTTCTTC. It is translated as CASSRGDLGAYNEQFF. The V call is TRBV27, the J call TRBJ2-1, with D tentatively TRBD2 (5 bases). The CDR3 has 16 amino acids. V lost 6 bases and J 2 bases, leaving 17 bases between the germline ends. Germline CDR1 and CDR2: MNHEY and SMNVEV (reference sequence).